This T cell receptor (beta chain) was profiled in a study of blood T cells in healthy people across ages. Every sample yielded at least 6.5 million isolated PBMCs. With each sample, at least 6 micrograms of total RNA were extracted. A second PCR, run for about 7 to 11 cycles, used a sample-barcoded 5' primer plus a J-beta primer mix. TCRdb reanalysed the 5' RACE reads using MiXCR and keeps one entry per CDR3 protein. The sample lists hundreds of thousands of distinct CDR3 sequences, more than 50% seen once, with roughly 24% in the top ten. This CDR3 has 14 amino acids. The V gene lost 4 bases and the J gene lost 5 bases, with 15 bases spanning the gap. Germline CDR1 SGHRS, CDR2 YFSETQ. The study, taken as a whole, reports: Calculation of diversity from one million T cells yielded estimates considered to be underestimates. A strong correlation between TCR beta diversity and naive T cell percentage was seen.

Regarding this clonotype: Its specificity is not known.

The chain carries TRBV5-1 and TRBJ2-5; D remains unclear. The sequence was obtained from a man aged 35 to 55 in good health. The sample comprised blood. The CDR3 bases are TGCGCCAGCAGCCCGGACCCCCGTCGGGAGACCCAGTACTTC. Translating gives CASSPDPRRETQYF.